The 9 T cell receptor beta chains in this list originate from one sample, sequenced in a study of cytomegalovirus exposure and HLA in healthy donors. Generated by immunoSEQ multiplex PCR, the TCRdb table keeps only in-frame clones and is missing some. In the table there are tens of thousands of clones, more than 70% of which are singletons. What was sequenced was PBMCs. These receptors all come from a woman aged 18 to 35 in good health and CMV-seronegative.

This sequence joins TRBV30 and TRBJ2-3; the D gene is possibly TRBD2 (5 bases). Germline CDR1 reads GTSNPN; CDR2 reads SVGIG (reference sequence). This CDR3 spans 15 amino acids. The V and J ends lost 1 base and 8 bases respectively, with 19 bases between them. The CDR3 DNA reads TGTGCCTGGAGTGCCCGAGGACTGACCCTAGGTACGCAGTATTTT. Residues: CAWSARGLTLGTQYF.

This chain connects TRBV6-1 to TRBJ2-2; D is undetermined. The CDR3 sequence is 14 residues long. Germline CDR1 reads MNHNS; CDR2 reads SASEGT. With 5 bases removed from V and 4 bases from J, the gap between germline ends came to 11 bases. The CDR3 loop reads CASSRDLCTGELFF. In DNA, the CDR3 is TGTGCCAGCAGTCGCGACTTATGCACCGGGGAGCTGTTTTTT.

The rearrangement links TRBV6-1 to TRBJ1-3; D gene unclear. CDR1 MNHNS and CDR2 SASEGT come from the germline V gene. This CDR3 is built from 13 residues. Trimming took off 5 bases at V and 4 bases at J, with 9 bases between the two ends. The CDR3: CASSPGPGNTIYF. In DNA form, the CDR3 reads TGTGCCAGCAGTCCGGGTCCCGGAAACACCATATATTTT.

The CDR3 spells CASSWTSEKYNEQFF. The CDR3 DNA is TGTGCCAGCTCCTGGACTAGCGAAAAGTACAATGAGCAGTTCTTC. V usage is TRBV28 and J usage is TRBJ2-1; TRBD2 matches at 9 bases. This CDR3 region has 15 residues. Trimming took 8 bases from V and 4 from J; bases not matched to a gene: 9. CDR1 and CDR2 from the germline V gene are MDHEN and SYDVKM.

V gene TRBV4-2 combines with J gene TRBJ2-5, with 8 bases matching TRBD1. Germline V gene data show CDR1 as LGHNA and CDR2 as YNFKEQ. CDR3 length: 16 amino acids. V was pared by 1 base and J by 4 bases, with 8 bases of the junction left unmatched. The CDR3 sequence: CASSQATGALRETQYF. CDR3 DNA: TGTGCCAGCAGCCAAGCGACAGGGGCATTAAGAGAGACCCAGTACTTC.

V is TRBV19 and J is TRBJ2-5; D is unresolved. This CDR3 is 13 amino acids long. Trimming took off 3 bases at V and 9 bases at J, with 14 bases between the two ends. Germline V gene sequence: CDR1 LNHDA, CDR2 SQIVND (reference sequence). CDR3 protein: CASSMRPSRAQYF. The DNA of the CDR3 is TGTGCCAGTAGTATGAGGCCCTCTAGAGCCCAGTACTTC.

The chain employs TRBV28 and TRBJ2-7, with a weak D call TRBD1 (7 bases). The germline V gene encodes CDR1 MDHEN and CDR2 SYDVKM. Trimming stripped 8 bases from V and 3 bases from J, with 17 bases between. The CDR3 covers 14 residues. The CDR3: CASRGTASNYEQYF. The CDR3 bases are TGTGCCAGCCGCGGGACAGCGTCGAACTACGAGCAGTACTTC.

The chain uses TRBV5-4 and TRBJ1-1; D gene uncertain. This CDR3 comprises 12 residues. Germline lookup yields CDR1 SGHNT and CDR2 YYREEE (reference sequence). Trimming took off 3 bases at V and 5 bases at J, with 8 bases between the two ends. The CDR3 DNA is TGTGCCAGCAGCTCCTCGCGGACTGAAGCTTTCTTT. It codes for CASSSSRTEAFF.

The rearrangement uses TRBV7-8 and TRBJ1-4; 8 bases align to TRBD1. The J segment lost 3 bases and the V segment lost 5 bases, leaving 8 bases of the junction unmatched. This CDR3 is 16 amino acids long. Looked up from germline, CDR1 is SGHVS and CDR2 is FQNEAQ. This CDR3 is CASSEDRGLANEKLFF. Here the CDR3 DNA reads TGTGCCAGCAGCGAAGACAGGGGCCTGGCTAATGAAAAACTGTTTTTT. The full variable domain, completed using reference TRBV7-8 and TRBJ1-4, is GAGVSQSPRYKVAKRGQDVALRCDPISGHVSLFWYQQALGQGPEFLTYFQNEAQLDKSGLPSDRFFAERPEGSVSTLKIQRTQQEDSAVYLCASSEDRGLANEKLFFGSGTQLSVL.